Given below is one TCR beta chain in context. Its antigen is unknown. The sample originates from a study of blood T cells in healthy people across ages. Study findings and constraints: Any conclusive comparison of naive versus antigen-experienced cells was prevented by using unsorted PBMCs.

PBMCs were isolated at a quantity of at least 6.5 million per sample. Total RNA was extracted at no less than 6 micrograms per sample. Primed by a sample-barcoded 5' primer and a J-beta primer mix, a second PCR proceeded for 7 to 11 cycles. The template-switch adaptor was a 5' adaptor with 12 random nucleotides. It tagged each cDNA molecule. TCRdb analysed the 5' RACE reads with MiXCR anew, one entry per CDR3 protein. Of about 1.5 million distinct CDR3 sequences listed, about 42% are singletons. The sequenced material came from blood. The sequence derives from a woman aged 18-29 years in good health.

The CDR3, as DNA: TGTGCCAGCAGGACGCTTTCGGGGGCCAACGTCCTGACTTTC. Protein sequence: CASRTLSGANVLTF. The V gene is TRBV2, the J gene TRBJ2-6; D is undetermined. From germline, CDR1 is SNHLY and CDR2 FYNNEI. The CDR3 is made up of 14 amino acids. V was shortened by 6 bases and J by 4 bases, with 10 bases between the two germline ends.